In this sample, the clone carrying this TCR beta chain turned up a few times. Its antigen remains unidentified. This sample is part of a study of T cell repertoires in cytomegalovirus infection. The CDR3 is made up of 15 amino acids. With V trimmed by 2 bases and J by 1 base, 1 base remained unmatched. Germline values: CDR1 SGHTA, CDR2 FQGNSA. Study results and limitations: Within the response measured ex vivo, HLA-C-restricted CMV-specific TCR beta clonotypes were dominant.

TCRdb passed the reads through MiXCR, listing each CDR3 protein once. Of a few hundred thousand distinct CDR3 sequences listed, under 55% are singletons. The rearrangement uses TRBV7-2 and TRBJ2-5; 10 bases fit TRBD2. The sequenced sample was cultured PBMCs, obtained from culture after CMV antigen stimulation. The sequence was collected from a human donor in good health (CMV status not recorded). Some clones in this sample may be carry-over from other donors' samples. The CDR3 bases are TGTGCCAGCAGCTTAACTAGCGGGGCCCAAGAGACCCAGTACTTC. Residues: CASSLTSGAQETQYF.